This T cell receptor beta chain was sequenced in a study of blood T cell repertoires in COVID-19. Background on the study: T cells, B-cell-depleted T cells, or PBMCs supplied cDNA or gDNA.

Per the study methods: Counts of nucleated cells, estimated from reference gene primer amplification, were obtained. The repertoire was sequenced with immunoSEQ multiplex PCR; TCRdb's copy has only in-frame clones and lacks some. The V and J calls and clone size are taken from that table; D and trimming were inferred from the DNA. The sample has hundreds of thousands of clones; 84% are singletons. Which cohort a participant joined came from the clinical history participants gave. Donors in Cohort 3 who had recovered were those with two negative PCRs, healthcare professional clearance, or resolution of their symptoms. This clone was seen a few times. Germline CDR1 and CDR2: SGHTA and FQGNSA. V lost 5 bases and J lost 5; bases outside the gene matches: 13. The CDR3 has 18 amino acids.

The sequence came from a woman aged 40 to 50 who had recovered from COVID-19. The rearrangement uses TRBV7-2 and TRBJ2-2; 11 bases fit TRBD1. The specimen sequenced was PBMCs or T cells enriched from blood (not recorded which). CDR3 bases: TGTGCCAGCAGCCCCTCTCCCGGGACAGGGGGACTTACCGGGGAGCTGTTTTTT. It encodes CASSPSPGTGGLTGELFF.